This record concerns one TCR beta chain sequence. Trimming took 1 base from V and 2 from J, leaving 11 bases between them. This CDR3 region has 16 residues. Germline V CDR1 and CDR2: MGHDK, SYGVNS. Source study methods: The assay estimated nucleated cells by amplifying reference gene primers. Produced via immunoSEQ multiplex PCR; TCRdb's table is partial and in-frame only. V and J calls plus clone size are reproduced from that table; the DNA served to infer D and trimming. The sample gives about 74,000 clones, about 92% of which show up once; roughly 10% is in the top ten. This entry belongs to a study of blood T cell repertoires in COVID-19. Study information: Acute-phase and convalescent COVID-19 samples originated in the United States, Italy and Spain. The analysed material was cDNA or gDNA that came from T cells, B-cell-depleted T cells, or PBMCs.

The chain has TRBV25-1 and TRBJ2-2, with a possible D match to TRBD2 (6 bases). The source material was peripheral blood. This TCR derives from a human donor in a cohort sampled during active COVID-19. The CDR3 nucleotides are TGTGCCAGCAGTGAATGGGGGGACTTAAACACCGGGGAGCTGTTTTTT. This sequence encodes CASSEWGDLNTGELFF.